The present TCR beta chain was sequenced within a study of T cell responses to AZD1222 COVID-19 vaccine. Whole-study context: Second-dose timings of about 4 or about 12 weeks were pooled.

Germline CDR1 is SEHNR and CDR2 is FQNEAQ (reference sequence). V dropped 4 bases and J dropped 2 bases, with 15 bases sitting between them. This CDR3 is built from 17 residues. Study results and limitations: Rises in breadth and depth of Spike-specific TCRs came after two AZD1222 doses. Seropositive status at baseline applied to only six AZD1222 recipients. Across spike, vaccine-associated CD4 TCRs were found, dominant at 160-218 and 743-854.

The repertoire was sequenced with immunoSEQ multiplex PCR; TCRdb's copy has only in-frame clones and lacks some. This table holds 130,000 or so clones, approximately 94% found once. Comments on this clone: Its antigen remains unknown.

Source: peripheral blood, taken on day 0 of AZD1222 vaccination. This receptor was taken from an adult in good health. The chain is built from TRBV7-9 and TRBJ2-6; D might be TRBD2 (6 bases). The CDR3 DNA reads as TGTGCCAGCAGCTCGGGGGTCAATAGGGCTGGGGCCAACGTCCTGACTTTC. This gives the protein CASSSGVNRAGANVLTF.